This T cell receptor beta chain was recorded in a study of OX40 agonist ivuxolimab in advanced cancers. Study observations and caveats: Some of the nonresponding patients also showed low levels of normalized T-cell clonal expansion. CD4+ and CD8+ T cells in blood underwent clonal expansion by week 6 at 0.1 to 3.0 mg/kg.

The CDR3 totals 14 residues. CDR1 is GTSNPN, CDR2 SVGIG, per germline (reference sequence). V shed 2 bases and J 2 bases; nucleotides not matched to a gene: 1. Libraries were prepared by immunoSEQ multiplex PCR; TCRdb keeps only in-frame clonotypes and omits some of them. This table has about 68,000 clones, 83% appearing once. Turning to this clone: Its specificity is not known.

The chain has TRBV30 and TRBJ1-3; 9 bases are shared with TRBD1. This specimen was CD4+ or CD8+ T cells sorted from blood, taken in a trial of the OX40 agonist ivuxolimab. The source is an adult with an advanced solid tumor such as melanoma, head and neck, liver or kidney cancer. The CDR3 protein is CAWSTGGTGNTIYF. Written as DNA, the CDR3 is TGTGCCTGGAGTACAGGGGGCACTGGAAACACCATATATTTT. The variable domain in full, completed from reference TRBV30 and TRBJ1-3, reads SQTIHQWPATLVQPVGSPLSLECTVEGTSNPNLYWYRQAAGRGLQLLFYSVGIGQISSEVPQNLSASRPQDRQFILSSKKLLLSDSGFYLCAWSTGGTGNTIYFGEGSWLTVV.